What follows are 19 T cell receptor beta chains derived from one specimen sequenced in a study of blood T cell repertoires in COVID-19. The data were produced by immunoSEQ multiplex PCR, yet TCRdb's version contains in-frame clones alone and is incomplete. Of some 170,000 clones listed, over 80% are singletons. Sequenced input: peripheral blood. The receptor set was obtained from a woman aged 45-59 years with acute or convalescent COVID-19.

The rearrangement joins TRBV6-2 or TRBV6-3 to TRBJ2-1, with 8 bases that match TRBD2. V lost 3 bases and J lost 5; bases outside the gene matches: 9. This CDR3 has 16 residues. Per the germline V gene, CDR1 is MNHEY and CDR2 is SVGEGT. CDR3 in amino acids: CASSYMLGLEDNEQFF. The CDR3 DNA is TGTGCCAGCAGTTATATGTTGGGACTAGAGGACAATGAGCAGTTCTTC.

This rearrangement joins TRBV21-1 to TRBJ2-7; the D call TRBD1 from the table was never checked on the DNA. TRBV21-1 is classified as a pseudogene. There are 13 residues in the CDR3. The CDR3 reads CASRAFPPYEQYF. CDR3 DNA: TGTGCCAGCAGGGCCTTCCCCCCTTACGAGCAGTACTTC.

The chain employs TRBV2 and TRBJ1-3; unclear D gene. Germline CDR1 reads SNHLY; CDR2 reads FYNNEI. The CDR3 consists of 14 residues. The V and J ends lost 5 bases and 2 bases respectively, with 10 bases between them. The CDR3 DNA is TGTGCCAGCAGTTTAGACAAGACTGGAAACACCATATATTTT. As protein: CASSLDKTGNTIYF.

The chain combines TRBV5-1 with TRBJ2-7, with TRBD2 as a possible D gene (5 bases). Germline assignment: CDR1 SGHRS and CDR2 YFSETQ. V lost 2 bases and J 1 base, leaving 13 bases between the germline ends. The CDR3 totals 15 residues. CDR3 sequence (DNA): TGCGCCAGCAGCTTCGGGGTTGCAGCATCCTACGAGCAGTACTTC. Translated, it gives CASSFGVAASYEQYF.

The rearrangement links TRBV10-1 to TRBJ1-4; no clear D gene. The V and J ends lost 3 bases and 7 bases respectively, with 12 bases between them. Germline CDR1 reads WNHNN; CDR2 reads SYGVQD (reference sequence). There are 14 residues in the CDR3. The CDR3 reads CASSDGRPGEKLFF. CDR3 nucleotides: TGCGCCAGCAGTGACGGGAGGCCGGGTGAAAAACTGTTTTTT.

A few counts support this clone. The chain carries TRBV4-1 and TRBJ1-1; D is unresolved. Trimming took 0 bases from V and 1 from J, leaving 9 bases between them. The V gene's germline CDR1 is MGHRA and CDR2 YSYEKL. This CDR3 is 15 amino acids long. In nucleotides, the CDR3 is TGCGCCAGCAGCCAAGATAACAGAGAGAACACTGAAGCTTTCTTT. It codes for CASSQDNRENTEAFF.

The chain uses TRBV2 and TRBJ2-1; D ambiguous. The CDR3 spans 15 residues. The V end was cut by 3 bases, the J end by 4 bases, with 13 bases between. Germline assignment: CDR1 SNHLY and CDR2 FYNNEI. The CDR3 DNA is TGTGCCAGCAGTGAGGAGCTAGAACAATACAATGAGCAGTTCTTC. It yields the protein CASSEELEQYNEQFF.

The V and J genes are TRBV7-2 and TRBJ2-2, with 7 bases lining up with TRBD2. This CDR3 has 18 residues. Trimming took 7 bases from V and 1 from J; bases not matched to a gene: 15. Looked up from germline, CDR1 is SGHTA and CDR2 is FQGNSA. CDR3 DNA sequence: TGTGCCAGCACCCTCGGGGCTAGCGGAAGAGGGAACACCGGGGAGCTGTTTTTT. As protein: CASTLGASGRGNTGELFF.

This clone was seen a single time. The chain links TRBV30 to TRBJ1-5; D is undetermined. The CDR3 is 14 residues long. Trimming removed 0 bases at V and 2 bases at J, with 8 bases between. Germline CDR1 is GTSNPN and CDR2 is SVGIG (reference sequence). The CDR3, as DNA: TGTGCCTGGAGTGTAGCCGGAGGCAATCAGCCCCAGCATTTT. Translated: CAWSVAGGNQPQHF.

This chain joins TRBV19 and TRBJ1-2; D gene ambiguous. Germline lookup yields CDR1 LNHDA and CDR2 SQIVND (reference sequence). The V gene lost 4 bases and the J gene lost 3 bases, with 6 bases spanning the gap. The CDR3 totals 12 residues. DNA of the CDR3: TGTGCCAGTAGTACGAGGGACTATGGCTACACCTTC. Translated, it gives CASSTRDYGYTF.

This sequence joins TRBV7-9 and TRBJ1-4, with 9 positions matching TRBD1. From germline, CDR1 is SEHNR and CDR2 FQNEAQ (reference sequence). V lost 5 bases, J lost 4 bases, and 2 bases stayed unmatched. The CDR3 extends over 14 amino acids. As DNA, the CDR3 is TGTGCCAGCAGCCCGGACAGGGGTAATGAAAAACTGTTTTTT. Encoded protein: CASSPDRGNEKLFF.

The chain carries TRBV7-8 and TRBJ1-1; weak D call: TRBD1 (5 bases). V was shortened by 5 bases and J by 3 bases, with 10 bases between the two germline ends. Germline CDR1 SGHVS, CDR2 FQNEAQ. The CDR3 is 13 residues long. This chain's CDR3 is CASSIRQYTEAFF. CDR3 DNA: TGTGCCAGCAGCATTCGACAGTACACTGAAGCTTTCTTT.

The chain links TRBV24-1 to TRBJ1-3; a weak D match, TRBD1 (6 bases). Germline assignment: CDR1 KGHDR and CDR2 SFDVKD. Trimming pared 2 bases from V and 0 bases from J, leaving 7 bases between. This CDR3 comprises 15 residues. CDR3 region: CATSDSGVSGNTIYF. DNA for the CDR3: TGTGCCACCAGTGATTCAGGGGTCTCTGGAAACACCATATATTTT.

J is TRBJ2-1 and V is TRBV18, with TRBD1 identical over 9 bases. The CDR3 covers 15 residues. The germline V gene has CDR1 KGHSH and CDR2 LQKENI. Germline trimming cut 1 base from V and 4 bases from J; bases unmatched to any gene: 2. CDR3 sequence reads: CASSPRDRDYNEQFF. Here the CDR3 DNA reads TGTGCCAGCTCACCACGGGACAGGGATTACAATGAGCAGTTCTTC.

The J gene is TRBJ2-4, the V gene TRBV18, with D tentatively TRBD1 (6 bases). Trimming shortened V by 5 bases and J by 0 bases, and 11 bases separated the two germline ends. The CDR3 runs to 15 residues. Per the germline V gene, CDR1 is KGHSH and CDR2 is LQKENI. In nucleotides, the CDR3 is TGTGCCAGCTCATTTGGACAGATAGCCAAAAACATTCAGTACTTC. Translating gives CASSFGQIAKNIQYF.

Worth noting for this clone: This sample also contains other DNA sequences that code for the same CDR3. The chain joins TRBV7-2 to TRBJ2-5; D possibly corresponds to TRBD1 (5 bases). Between the trimmed V and J ends, which lost 1 base and 5 bases, there was a span of 11 bases. In germline, CDR1 is SGHTA, CDR2 FQGNSA. CDR3 size: 14 residues. For the CDR3, the DNA is TGTGCCAGCAGCTTAGGGGGCGGTTTTGAGACCCAGTACTTC. This gives the protein CASSLGGGFETQYF.

The rearrangement uses TRBV30 and TRBJ1-6; D perhaps matches TRBD1 (5 bases). V was shortened by 3 bases and J by 7 bases, with 13 bases between the two germline ends. CDR3 length equals 14 residues. Germline values: CDR1 GTSNPN, CDR2 SVGIG (reference sequence). For the CDR3, the DNA is TGTGCCTGGAGAGCACCAGGGCAGAATTCACCCCTCCACTTT. Protein sequence: CAWRAPGQNSPLHF.

The chain employs TRBV19 and TRBJ2-7; 8 bases match TRBD2. The germline V gene has CDR1 LNHDA and CDR2 SQIVND (reference sequence). This CDR3 has 15 residues. The V segment lost 10 bases and the J segment 3 bases; nucleotides outside the gene matches: 14. The DNA for the CDR3 is TGTGCCACCCTCCTAAGCGGGGGCCTCTTCTACGAGCAGTACTTC. Its translation is CATLLSGGLFYEQYF.

This chain connects TRBV24-1 to TRBJ2-1; 12 bases are shared with TRBD2. V lost 1 base and J lost 9; bases outside the gene matches: 6. Germline CDR1 and CDR2: KGHDR and SFDVKD. The CDR3 totals 16 residues. CDR3 in DNA: TGTGCCACCAGTGATTTCCGGCTAGCGGGGGGGGGTGAGCAGTTCTTC. Amino acids: CATSDFRLAGGGEQFF.